This is a list of T cell receptor beta chains from one sample in a study of T cell repertoires in cytomegalovirus infection. In TCRdb, the reads were re-called with MiXCR into one record per CDR3 protein. The top ten hold about 28% of the sample, which has 150,000 to 200,000 distinct CDR3 sequences, 28% seen once. The sample taken for sequencing was PBMCs. These receptors all stem from a human donor in good health (CMV status not recorded). Some clones in this sample may be carry-over from other donors' samples. The CDR3 runs from the conserved cysteine through the conserved F or W. Fields, in order: V gene, D gene, clone size, J gene, CDR3 DNA, CDR3 protein. D genes are given only for firm matches. A clone size is listed for some rows: how often the clone was seen (once, few, many), or a class if it is expanded.

v_gene: TRBV12-3/TRBV12-4
d_gene: .
abundance: .
j_gene: TRBJ1-3
CDR3nt: TGTGCCAGCAGTTTAGCGGCAGGGACTGGAAACACCATATATTTT
CDR3aa: CASSLAAGTGNTIYF

v_gene: TRBV10-2
d_gene: TRBD2
abundance: .
j_gene: TRBJ2-7
CDR3nt: TGCGCCAGCAGTGCGCTAGCGGCCTCCTACGAGCAGTACTTC
CDR3aa: CASSALAASYEQYF

v_gene: TRBV20-1
d_gene: .
abundance: .
j_gene: TRBJ2-3
CDR3nt: TGCAGTGCTAGACCCCGGAAGGTCATACGGGCAGATACGCAGTATTTT
CDR3aa: CSARPRKVIRADTQYF

v_gene: TRBV2
d_gene: TRBD1
abundance: few
j_gene: TRBJ1-1
CDR3nt: TGTGCCAGCAGTGCTGGGACAGGGTGGACTGAAGCTTTCTTT
CDR3aa: CASSAGTGWTEAFF

v_gene: TRBV5-1
d_gene: .
abundance: .
j_gene: TRBJ1-1
CDR3nt: TGCGCCAGCAGCTTGGGACACCCGAACACTGAAGCTTTCTTT
CDR3aa: CASSLGHPNTEAFF

v_gene: TRBV2
d_gene: .
abundance: .
j_gene: TRBJ2-5
CDR3nt: TGTGCCAGCAGCCACCCTAGGGGCCTTCTCTCGACCCAGTACTTC
CDR3aa: CASSHPRGLLSTQYF

v_gene: TRBV11-2
d_gene: TRBD2
abundance: .
j_gene: TRBJ2-2
CDR3nt: TGTGCCAGCAGCTTTGAATCGGCGGGGGTAACCGGGGAGCTGTTTTTT
CDR3aa: CASSFESAGVTGELFF

v_gene: TRBV7-8
d_gene: TRBD1
abundance: few
j_gene: TRBJ2-5
CDR3nt: TGTGCCCTGAGCTCAGGGACAGGGCGGGGAGAGACCCAGTACTTC
CDR3aa: CALSSGTGRGETQYF

v_gene: TRBV12-3/TRBV12-4
d_gene: .
abundance: few
j_gene: TRBJ1-1
CDR3nt: TGTGCCAGCAGAGAGACATTGGCGAACACTGAAGCTTTCTTT
CDR3aa: CASRETLANTEAFF

v_gene: TRBV7-2
d_gene: TRBD1
abundance: many
j_gene: TRBJ1-1
CDR3nt: TGTGCCAGCAGCCTACAGGGGGCGAGCACTGAAGCTTTCTTT
CDR3aa: CASSLQGASTEAFF

v_gene: TRBV7-3
d_gene: .
abundance: few
j_gene: TRBJ2-1
CDR3nt: TGTGCCAGCAGCTCAACCGCGGGACAGCACAATGAGCAGTTCTTC
CDR3aa: CASSSTAGQHNEQFF

v_gene: TRBV28
d_gene: .
abundance: few
j_gene: TRBJ2-1
CDR3nt: TGTGCCACTCGAGGGGGAAATGAGCAGTTCTTC
CDR3aa: CATRGGNEQFF

v_gene: TRBV12-3/TRBV12-4
d_gene: .
abundance: .
j_gene: TRBJ1-2
CDR3nt: TGTGCCAGCAGTTTAGGGGGATTCGGTTCTGGCTACACCTTC
CDR3aa: CASSLGGFGSGYTF

v_gene: TRBV20-1
d_gene: .
abundance: once
j_gene: TRBJ2-1
CDR3nt: TGCAGTGCTGGACGCGGAGCTACATCCTACAATGAGCAGTTCTTC
CDR3aa: CSAGRGATSYNEQFF

v_gene: TRBV20-1
d_gene: .
abundance: .
j_gene: TRBJ1-6
CDR3nt: TGCAGTGCTAGAGAGGTAGCGGGGAATTCACCCCTCCACTTT
CDR3aa: CSAREVAGNSPLHF

v_gene: TRBV7-2
d_gene: .
abundance: many
j_gene: TRBJ1-2
CDR3nt: TGTGCCAGCAGCCCTCCCCATGGCTACACCTTC
CDR3aa: CASSPPHGYTF

v_gene: TRBV11-2
d_gene: TRBD2
abundance: few
j_gene: TRBJ2-1
CDR3nt: TGTGCCAGCAGCTTATCGCAGCGGGGGAATGAGCAGTTCTTC
CDR3aa: CASSLSQRGNEQFF

v_gene: TRBV5-7
d_gene: .
abundance: few
j_gene: TRBJ2-7
CDR3nt: TGTGCCAGCAGCTTATGTTATCTGGACAAGGGATATCCCTACGAGCAGTACTTC
CDR3aa: CASSLCYLDKGYPYEQYF

v_gene: TRBV7-6
d_gene: .
abundance: .
j_gene: TRBJ2-2
CDR3nt: TGTGCCAGCAGCTTAGCTGGAGGTTCCTCCGGGGAGCTGTTTTTT
CDR3aa: CASSLAGGSSGELFF

v_gene: TRBV29-1
d_gene: .
abundance: few
j_gene: TRBJ2-7
CDR3nt: TGCAGCGTTTTTGGGGACACCGACTACGAGCAGTACTTC
CDR3aa: CSVFGDTDYEQYF

v_gene: TRBV6-1
d_gene: TRBD2
abundance: few
j_gene: TRBJ2-2
CDR3nt: TGTGCGACCGGGACTAGCGGGGGGCAGGATGCGGAGCTGTTTTTT
CDR3aa: CATGTSGGQDAELFF

v_gene: TRBV6-8
d_gene: TRBD1
abundance: few
j_gene: TRBJ2-2
CDR3nt: TGTGCCAGCAGCCGCCGAGCAAGGGGGCTTGGAGGGGAGCTGTTTTTT
CDR3aa: CASSRRARGLGGELFF

v_gene: TRBV12-3/TRBV12-4
d_gene: .
abundance: .
j_gene: TRBJ2-1
CDR3nt: TGTGCCAGCAGGGGAATAGCGGCTACCTACAATGAGCAGTTCTTC
CDR3aa: CASRGIAATYNEQFF

v_gene: TRBV20-1
d_gene: TRBD1
abundance: many
j_gene: TRBJ2-7
CDR3nt: TGCAGTGCCGAAACGGGACAGGGGTACGAGCAGTACTTC
CDR3aa: CSAETGQGYEQYF

v_gene: TRBV7-2
d_gene: .
abundance: few
j_gene: TRBJ1-1
CDR3nt: TGTGCCAGCAGCTTAGACAGGAGGGGAGTAGCCACTGAAGCTTTCTTT
CDR3aa: CASSLDRRGVATEAFF

v_gene: TRBV2
d_gene: TRBD1
abundance: .
j_gene: TRBJ2-4
CDR3nt: TGTGCCAGCTCGGACAGGGAAGTGGATTGGAACATTCAGTACTTC
CDR3aa: CASSDREVDWNIQYF

v_gene: TRBV18
d_gene: .
abundance: few
j_gene: TRBJ1-5
CDR3nt: TGTGCCAGCTCACAGGGACGGAATAGCAATCAGCCCCAGCATTTT
CDR3aa: CASSQGRNSNQPQHF

v_gene: TRBV12-3/TRBV12-4
d_gene: TRBD1
abundance: many
j_gene: TRBJ1-1
CDR3nt: TGTGCCAGCAGTTCACTCCGGACAGGGGGATACACTGAAGCTTTCTTT
CDR3aa: CASSSLRTGGYTEAFF

v_gene: TRBV7-3
d_gene: TRBD2
abundance: few
j_gene: TRBJ2-1
CDR3nt: TGTGCCAGCAGCTTAGTGACGGGGGGGGAAAATGAGCAGTTCTTC
CDR3aa: CASSLVTGGENEQFF

v_gene: TRBV2
d_gene: TRBD1
abundance: .
j_gene: TRBJ2-3
CDR3nt: TGTGCCAGCAGAAGGGACAGGGGGCTTGGAGGCACAGATACGCAGTATTTT
CDR3aa: CASRRDRGLGGTDTQYF

v_gene: TRBV20-1
d_gene: TRBD2
abundance: .
j_gene: TRBJ2-2
CDR3nt: TGCAGTGCCGCGGGGGGAGGGACCGGGGAGCTGTTTTTT
CDR3aa: CSAAGGGTGELFF

v_gene: TRBV11-2
d_gene: .
abundance: .
j_gene: TRBJ1-2
CDR3nt: TGTGCCAGCAGCTTCGGCAGCGCTAACTATGGCTACACCTTC
CDR3aa: CASSFGSANYGYTF

v_gene: TRBV6-2/TRBV6-3
d_gene: .
abundance: .
j_gene: TRBJ1-1
CDR3nt: TGTGCCAGCAGCCGCGCAGGGTCCGGCACTGAAGCTTTCTTT
CDR3aa: CASSRAGSGTEAFF

v_gene: TRBV11-2
d_gene: TRBD1
abundance: .
j_gene: TRBJ2-5
CDR3nt: TGTGCCAGCAGCTTAGTCTCGGACAGGGGGGTAGAGACCCAGTACTTC
CDR3aa: CASSLVSDRGVETQYF

v_gene: TRBV12-5
d_gene: .
abundance: few
j_gene: TRBJ1-5
CDR3nt: TGTGCTAGTACAAGTGGAGCATGGGGCAATCAGCCCCAGCATTTT
CDR3aa: CASTSGAWGNQPQHF

v_gene: TRBV11-2
d_gene: TRBD1
abundance: few
j_gene: TRBJ2-7
CDR3nt: TGTGCCAGCAGCTTCGTAGGGGGCACGGACGAGCAGTACTTC
CDR3aa: CASSFVGGTDEQYF

v_gene: TRBV19
d_gene: .
abundance: .
j_gene: TRBJ1-5
CDR3nt: TGTGCCAGTAGTATCTCCAGGGGCGGCAATCAGCCCCAGCATTTT
CDR3aa: CASSISRGGNQPQHF

v_gene: TRBV23-1
d_gene: .
abundance: .
j_gene: TRBJ1-1
CDR3nt: TGCGCCAGCCCCGAATGGGGGGGGACTGAAGCTTTCTTT
CDR3aa: CASPEWGGTEAFF

v_gene: TRBV29-1
d_gene: .
abundance: .
j_gene: TRBJ1-2
CDR3nt: TGCAGCGTGGGGGACGGGGACTATGGCTACACCTTC
CDR3aa: CSVGDGDYGYTF

v_gene: TRBV2
d_gene: .
abundance: .
j_gene: TRBJ1-2
CDR3nt: TGTGCCAGCTTGAGGACCTCGACCGATATAGCAGTCTACACCTTC
CDR3aa: CASLRTSTDIAVYTF

v_gene: TRBV5-1
d_gene: .
abundance: .
j_gene: TRBJ1-5
CDR3nt: TGCGCCAGCAGCTTGGATGTCCATCAGCCCCAGCATTTT
CDR3aa: CASSLDVHQPQHF

v_gene: TRBV6-2/TRBV6-3
d_gene: TRBD1
abundance: .
j_gene: TRBJ1-1
CDR3nt: TGTGCCAGCAACGACAGGGTGAACACTGAAGCTTTCTTT
CDR3aa: CASNDRVNTEAFF

v_gene: TRBV6-2/TRBV6-3
d_gene: .
abundance: few
j_gene: TRBJ1-2
CDR3nt: TGTGCCAGCAGCGACCGCCGAGTGACAAGCTATGGCTACACCTTC
CDR3aa: CASSDRRVTSYGYTF

v_gene: TRBV11-2
d_gene: TRBD1
abundance: few
j_gene: TRBJ1-5
CDR3nt: TGTGCCAGCAGCACTCGACAGGGGCAGCCCCAGCATTTT
CDR3aa: CASSTRQGQPQHF

v_gene: TRBV12-3/TRBV12-4
d_gene: TRBD1
abundance: .
j_gene: TRBJ1-5
CDR3nt: TGTGCCAGCAGTTCCGGGACAGTAGCTAATCAGCCCCAGCATTTT
CDR3aa: CASSSGTVANQPQHF

v_gene: TRBV7-2
d_gene: .
abundance: few
j_gene: TRBJ1-3
CDR3nt: TGTGCCAGCAGCTTGGATCAGGGGAACACCATATATTTT
CDR3aa: CASSLDQGNTIYF

v_gene: TRBV20-1
d_gene: .
abundance: .
j_gene: TRBJ2-7
CDR3nt: TGCAGTGCTAGAAGAGCACAAGGGGACGAGCAGTACTTC
CDR3aa: CSARRAQGDEQYF

v_gene: TRBV10-3
d_gene: .
abundance: .
j_gene: TRBJ1-1
CDR3nt: TGTGCCATCAGTCAAACATCCGCTGAAGCTTTCTTT
CDR3aa: CAISQTSAEAFF

v_gene: TRBV6-2/TRBV6-3
d_gene: TRBD1
abundance: .
j_gene: TRBJ1-1
CDR3nt: TGTGCCAGCATTTCGACAGGGAGGACTGAAGCTTTCTTT
CDR3aa: CASISTGRTEAFF

v_gene: TRBV12-3/TRBV12-4
d_gene: .
abundance: .
j_gene: TRBJ2-6
CDR3nt: TGTGCCAGCAGGCCAGGGAGCTCTGGGGCCAACGTCCTGACTTTC
CDR3aa: CASRPGSSGANVLTF

v_gene: TRBV4-1
d_gene: TRBD2
abundance: .
j_gene: TRBJ2-7
CDR3nt: TGCGCCAGCAGGTACGCTAGCGGGGGGGCTTCCTCCTCCTACGAGCAGTACTTC
CDR3aa: CASRYASGGASSSYEQYF

v_gene: TRBV5-1
d_gene: .
abundance: .
j_gene: TRBJ1-3
CDR3nt: TGCGCCTTCTTTGGAAACACCATATATTTT
CDR3aa: CAFFGNTIYF